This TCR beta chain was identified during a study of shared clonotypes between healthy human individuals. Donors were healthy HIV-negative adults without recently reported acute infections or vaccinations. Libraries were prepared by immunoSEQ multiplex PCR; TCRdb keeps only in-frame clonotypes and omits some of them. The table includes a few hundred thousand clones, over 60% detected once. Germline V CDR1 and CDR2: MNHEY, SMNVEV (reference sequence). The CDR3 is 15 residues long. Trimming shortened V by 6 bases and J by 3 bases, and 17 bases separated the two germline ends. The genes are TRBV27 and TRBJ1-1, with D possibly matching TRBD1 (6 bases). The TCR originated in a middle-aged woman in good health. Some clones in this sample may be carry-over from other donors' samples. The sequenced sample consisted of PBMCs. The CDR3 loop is CASSRSGVGYTEAFF. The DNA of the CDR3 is TGTGCCAGCAGCAGATCAGGGGTTGGGTACACTGAAGCTTTCTTT.